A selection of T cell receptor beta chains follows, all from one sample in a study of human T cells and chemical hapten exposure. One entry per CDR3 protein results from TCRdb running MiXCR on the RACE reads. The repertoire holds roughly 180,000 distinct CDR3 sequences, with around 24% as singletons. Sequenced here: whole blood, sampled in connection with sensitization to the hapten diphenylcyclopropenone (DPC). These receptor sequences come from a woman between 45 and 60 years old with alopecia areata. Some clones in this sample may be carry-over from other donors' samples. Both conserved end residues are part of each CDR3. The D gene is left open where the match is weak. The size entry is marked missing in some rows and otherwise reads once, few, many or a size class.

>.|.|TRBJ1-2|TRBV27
CASSSRGAGHGYTF
TGTGCCAGCAGTTCACGGGGGGCGGGGCATGGCTACACCTTC
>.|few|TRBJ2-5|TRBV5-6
CASSGFVETQYF
TGTGCCAGCAGCGGGTTTGTAGAGACCCAGTACTTC
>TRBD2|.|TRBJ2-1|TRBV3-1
CASSQDPSGAYNEQFF
TGTGCCAGCAGCCAAGATCCTAGCGGCGCCTACAATGAGCAGTTCTTC
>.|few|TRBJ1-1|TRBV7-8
CASSYGPTEAFF
TGTGCCAGCAGCTACGGTCCCACAGAAGCTTTCTTT
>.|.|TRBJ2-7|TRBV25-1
CASSEFLVGPYEQYF
TGTGCCAGCAGTGAATTTCTAGTGGGCCCATACGAGCAGTACTTC
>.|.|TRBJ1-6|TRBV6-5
CASSRDTPYNSPLHF
TGTGCCAGCAGCCGGGATACACCGTATAATTCACCCCTCCACTTT
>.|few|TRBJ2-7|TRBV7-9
CASSPGTLSSYEQYF
TGTGCCAGCAGCCCCGGGACTTTAAGCTCCTACGAGCAGTACTTC
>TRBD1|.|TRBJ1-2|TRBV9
CASSSDRGTYGYTF
TGTGCCAGCAGCTCGGACAGGGGAACCTATGGCTACACCTTC
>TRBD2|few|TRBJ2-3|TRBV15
CATSRDRGVGDTQYF
TGTGCCACCAGCAGAGATCGGGGGGTAGGAGATACGCAGTATTTT
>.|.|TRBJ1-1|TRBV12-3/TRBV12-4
CASSLLSSGAAFF
TGTGCCAGCAGTTTACTTAGTTCAGGGGCAGCTTTCTTT
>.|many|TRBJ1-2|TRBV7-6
CASSLGVGYGYTF
TGTGCCAGCAGCTTGGGAGTTGGCTATGGCTACACCTTC
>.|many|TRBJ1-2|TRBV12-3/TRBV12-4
CASSLTANYGYTF
TGTGCCAGCAGTTTGACGGCTAACTATGGCTACACCTTC
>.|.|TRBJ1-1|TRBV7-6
CASSLAWGGNTEAFF
TGTGCCAGCAGCTTAGCGTGGGGAGGGAACACTGAAGCTTTCTTT
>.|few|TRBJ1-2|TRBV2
CASSEGGPAYGYTF
TGTGCCAGCAGTGAAGGGGGACCAGCCTATGGCTACACCTTC
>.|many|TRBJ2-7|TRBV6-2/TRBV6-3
CASSWTAYEQYF
TGTGCCAGCAGTTGGACAGCCTACGAGCAGTACTTC
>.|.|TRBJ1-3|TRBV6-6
CASGESGPGVNTIYF
TGTGCCAGCGGAGAGAGTGGGCCGGGTGTAAACACCATATATTTT
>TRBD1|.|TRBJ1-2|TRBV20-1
CSALPGQGAWNYGYTF
TGCAGTGCTTTACCGGGACAGGGGGCATGGAACTATGGCTACACCTTC
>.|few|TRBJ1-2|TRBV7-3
CASSPAGGSHYGYTF
TGTGCCAGCAGCCCGGCGGGGGGGTCTCACTATGGCTACACCTTC
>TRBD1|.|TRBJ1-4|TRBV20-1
CSAGSGGQALEKLFF
TGCAGTGCGGGTTCGGGGGGACAGGCTCTTGAAAAACTGTTTTTT
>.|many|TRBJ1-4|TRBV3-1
CASSPPGEKLFF
TGTGCCAGCAGCCCTCCGGGTGAAAAACTGTTTTTT
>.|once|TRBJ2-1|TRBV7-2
CASSRSSWGNEQFF
TGTGCCAGCAGCCGCTCCTCCTGGGGGAATGAGCAGTTCTTC
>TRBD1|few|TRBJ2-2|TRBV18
CASSPPTGGRNTGELFF
TGTGCCAGCTCACCACCAACAGGGGGCCGGAACACCGGGGAGCTGTTTTTT
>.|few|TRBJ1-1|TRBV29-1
CSANSGGLTEAFF
TGCAGCGCTAACAGCGGGGGCCTCACTGAAGCTTTCTTT
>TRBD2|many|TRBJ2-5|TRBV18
CASSPSGRLETQYF
TGTGCCAGCTCACCCAGCGGGAGGTTGGAGACCCAGTACTTC
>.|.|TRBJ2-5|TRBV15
CATSGGGRETQYF
TGTGCCACCAGCGGAGGGGGCCGGGAGACCCAGTACTTC
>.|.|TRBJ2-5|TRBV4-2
CASSQVLGGVGQETQYF
TGTGCCAGCAGCCAGGTGCTAGGGGGAGTGGGGCAAGAGACCCAGTACTTC
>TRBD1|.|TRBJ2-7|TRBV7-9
CASSTRTGTDYEQYF
TGTGCCAGCAGCACCCGGACAGGGACGGACTACGAGCAGTACTTC
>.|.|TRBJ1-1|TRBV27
CASSRADLNTEAFF
TGTGCCAGCAGTCGGGCAGACCTGAACACTGAAGCTTTCTTT
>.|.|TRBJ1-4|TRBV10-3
CAISEGQPNEKLFF
TGTGCCATCAGTGAGGGGCAGCCGAATGAAAAACTGTTTTTT
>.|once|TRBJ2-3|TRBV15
CATSRDRTSDTQYF
TGTGCCACCAGCAGAGATAGAACCTCAGATACGCAGTATTTT
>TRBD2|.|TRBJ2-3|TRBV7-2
CASSLRASGTRDTQYF
TGTGCCAGCAGCTTAAGGGCTAGCGGGACCAGAGATACGCAGTATTTT
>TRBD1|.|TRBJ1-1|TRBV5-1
CASSPTGVTEAFF
TGCGCCAGCAGCCCTACAGGGGTTACTGAAGCTTTCTTT
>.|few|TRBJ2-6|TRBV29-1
CSVRLSGANVLTF
TGCAGCGTCAGGCTCTCTGGGGCCAACGTCCTGACTTTC
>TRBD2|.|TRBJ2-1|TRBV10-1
CASSMTSGPNEQFF
TGCGCCAGCAGCATGACTAGCGGACCCAATGAGCAGTTCTTC
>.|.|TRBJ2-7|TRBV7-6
CASSLGGQVYEQYF
TGTGCCAGCAGCTTAGGGGGACAAGTCTACGAGCAGTACTTC
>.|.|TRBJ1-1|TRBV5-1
CASSLAGGVASEAFF
TGCGCCAGCAGCTTGGCGGGGGGAGTAGCTTCTGAAGCTTTCTTT
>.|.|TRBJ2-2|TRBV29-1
CSVGMNTGELFF
TGCAGCGTCGGTATGAACACCGGGGAGCTGTTTTTT
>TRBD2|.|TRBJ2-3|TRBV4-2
CASSPSGMADTQYF
TGTGCCAGCAGCCCTAGCGGGATGGCAGATACGCAGTATTTT
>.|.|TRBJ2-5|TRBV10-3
CAISESMGKPQENQYF
TGTGCCATCAGTGAGTCAATGGGGAAGCCCCAAGAGAACCAGTACTTC
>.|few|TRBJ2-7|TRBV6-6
CASRIGVGIAYEQYF
TGTGCCAGCAGGATTGGGGTCGGGATAGCCTACGAGCAGTACTTC
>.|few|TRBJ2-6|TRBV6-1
CASSTGANVLTF
TGTGCCAGTAGTACTGGGGCCAACGTCCTGACTTTC
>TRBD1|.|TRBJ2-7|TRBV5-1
CASSLGRQGVDEQYF
TGCGCCAGCAGCTTGGGTCGTCAGGGGGTCGACGAGCAGTACTTC
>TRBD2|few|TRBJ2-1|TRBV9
CASSDTQLAGVSYNEQFF
TGTGCCAGCAGCGATACCCAACTAGCGGGAGTGTCCTACAATGAGCAGTTCTTC
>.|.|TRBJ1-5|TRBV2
CASSGNKDNQPQHF
TGTGCCAGCAGTGGTAACAAGGACAATCAGCCCCAGCATTTT
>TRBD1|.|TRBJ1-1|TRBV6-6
CASSYPGTGATEAFF
TGTGCCAGCAGTTACCCTGGGACAGGGGCAACTGAAGCTTTCTTT
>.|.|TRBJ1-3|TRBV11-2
CASSLDRGSGNTIYF
TGTGCCAGCAGCTTAGACCGCGGCTCTGGAAACACCATATATTTT
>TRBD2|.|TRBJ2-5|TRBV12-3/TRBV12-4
CASSLSSGFQETQYF
TGTGCCAGCAGTTTGTCTAGCGGATTCCAAGAGACCCAGTACTTC
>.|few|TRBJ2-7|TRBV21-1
CASSQTLAGEYEQYF
TGTGCCAGCAGCCAGACACTAGCGGGAGAATACGAGCAGTACTTC